This entry lists 12 T cell receptor beta chains sequenced from one sample in a study of T cell responses to AZD1222 COVID-19 vaccine. Here immunoSEQ multiplex PCR was the method, and the copy in TCRdb shows in-frame clones only, minus some. The profile covers roughly 80,000 clones, with about 90% appearing a single time and approximately 5.2% taken by the ten largest. This material consisted of peripheral blood, taken on day 0 of AZD1222 vaccination. All receptors come from an adult in good health.

The chain joins TRBV2 to TRBJ1-5; D is unclear. Between the trimmed V and J ends, which lost 6 bases and 5 bases, there was a span of 11 bases. From germline, CDR1 is SNHLY and CDR2 FYNNEI. The CDR3 has 13 amino acids. In nucleotides, the CDR3 is TGTGCCAGCAGGCTCAGTTCCTATCAGCCCCAGCATTTT. Its translation: CASRLSSYQPQHF.

This rearrangement joins TRBV27 to TRBJ1-4, with D possibly TRBD1 on 5 matching bases. Germline V gene data show CDR1 as MNHEY and CDR2 as SMNVEV (reference sequence). The V and J ends lost 5 bases and 3 bases respectively, with 19 bases between them. The CDR3 covers 17 residues. CDR3 loop: CASSTRNSGTANEKLFF. The CDR3 nucleotides are TGTGCCAGCAGTACCCGTAACTCCGGGACGGCTAATGAAAAACTGTTTTTT. The whole variable domain, filled in from reference TRBV27 and TRBJ1-4, reads EAQVTQNPRYLITVTGKKLTVTCSQNMNHEYMSWYRQDPGLGLRQIYYSMNVEVTDKGDVPEGYKVSRKEKRNFPLILESPSPNQTSLYFCASSTRNSGTANEKLFFGSGTQLSVL.

V and J are TRBV19 and TRBJ2-3; possibly TRBD1 for D (5 bases). The CDR3 is 15 amino acids. The V end lost 1 base, the J end lost 0 bases, and 8 bases lay between the germline ends. CDR1 LNHDA and CDR2 SQIVND come from the germline V gene (reference sequence). The CDR3 nucleotides are TGTGCCAGTAGTATAGGGGGCAGTAGCACAGATACGCAGTATTTT. Encoded protein: CASSIGGSSTDTQYF.

The chain recombines TRBV28 with TRBJ1-5; tentatively, D is TRBD1 (5 bases). The CDR3 covers 15 residues. Germline V CDR1 and CDR2: MDHEN, SYDVKM. The ends were cut back, 5 bases at V and 3 bases at J, with 14 bases in the middle. The CDR3 DNA follows: TGTGCCAGCAGTCCCCGGGGGAGGCTCAATCAGCCCCAGCATTTT. This sequence encodes CASSPRGRLNQPQHF.

This chain joins TRBV28 and TRBJ2-3, with unresolved D. The CDR3 sequence is 12 residues long. Deletions cut 8 bases from V and 2 bases from J, with 8 bases between. Germline values: CDR1 MDHEN, CDR2 SYDVKM. The CDR3 is CASGKNTDTQYF. DNA of the CDR3: TGTGCCAGCGGGAAAAACACAGATACGCAGTATTTT. Variable domain in full (rest from reference TRBV28 and TRBJ2-3): DVKVTQSSRYLVKRTGEKVFLECVQDMDHENMFWYRQDPGLGLRLIYFSYDVKMKEKGDIPEGYSVSREKKERFSLILESASTNQTSMYLCASGKNTDTQYFGPGTRLTVL.

This chain connects TRBV5-1 to TRBJ2-7; D might be TRBD1 or TRBD2, each matching 5 bases. Between the trimmed V and J ends, which lost 0 bases and 3 bases, there was a span of 7 bases. The germline gives CDR1 SGHRS, CDR2 YFSETQ. The CDR3 has 13 residues. In DNA, the CDR3 is TGCGCCAGCAGCTTGGGAGGGGACTACGAGCAGTACTTC. Amino acid sequence: CASSLGGDYEQYF.

The chain employs TRBV15 and TRBJ1-2, with a weak D call TRBD1 (5 bases). V was pared by 0 bases and J by 7 bases, with 12 bases between. This CDR3 is built from 14 residues. CDR1 is LNHNV, CDR2 YYDKDF, per germline (reference sequence). CDR3 nucleotide sequence: TGTGCCACCAGCAGAGATCGGGGGGAGGTTGGCTACACCTTC. This sequence encodes CATSRDRGEVGYTF. The whole variable domain, remainder taken from reference TRBV15 and TRBJ1-2, is DAMVIQNPRYQVTQFGKPVTLSCSQTLNHNVMYWYQQKSSQAPKLLFHYYDKDFNNEADTPDNFQSRRPNTSFCFLDIRSPGLGDTAMYLCATSRDRGEVGYTFGSGTRLTVV.

This clone was detected once. The genes are TRBV6-5 and TRBJ2-7; 12 nucleotides match TRBD2. Per germline, CDR1 MNHEY and CDR2 SVGAGI. Trimming cost V 7 bases and J 1 base; bases outside gene matches: 5. This CDR3 has 15 amino acids. CDR3 residues: CASNRLAGASYEQYF. The DNA of the CDR3 is TGTGCCAGCAACCGACTAGCGGGAGCGTCCTACGAGCAGTACTTC.

This clone appeared a few times. The J gene is TRBJ1-3, the V gene TRBV5-1, with 7 bases that match TRBD1. The CDR3 is made up of 17 amino acids. V was clipped by 1 base and J by 0 bases; unmatched bases: 7. Germline V gives CDR1 SGHRS, CDR2 YFSETQ. DNA for the CDR3: TGCGCCAGCAGCTTGTCTGACAGGGACCACTCTGGAAACACCATATATTTT. Translating it yields CASSLSDRDHSGNTIYF.

The chain combines TRBV12-3 or TRBV12-4 with TRBJ2-5, with 8 bases fitting TRBD2. The CDR3 extends over 13 amino acids. The V segment lost 5 bases and the J segment 3 bases; nucleotides outside the gene matches: 2. In DNA, the CDR3 is TGTGCCAGCAGTAAACTAGCGGAAGAGACCCAGTACTTC. Amino acid sequence: CASSKLAEETQYF.

J is TRBJ1-6 and V is TRBV2; TRBD1 agrees at 9 bases. The CDR3 has 13 amino acids. The ends lost 4 bases at V and 10 bases at J; junction bases unmatched: 2. Germline V CDR1 and CDR2: SNHLY, FYNNEI. CDR3 DNA sequence: TGTGCCAGCAGTGCAGACAGGGGGTCACCCCTCCACTTT. Its protein product is CASSADRGSPLHF.

This clone turned up a few times. The V gene is TRBV5-4, the J gene TRBJ2-2; a possible D gene is TRBD2 (6 bases). CDR1 SGHNT and CDR2 YYREEE come from the germline V gene (reference sequence). V was shortened by 3 bases and J by 2 bases, with 8 bases between the two germline ends. The CDR3 loop spans 14 amino acids. The CDR3 protein is CASSWDFNTGELFF. The CDR3 DNA sequence: TGTGCCAGCAGCTGGGACTTTAACACCGGGGAGCTGTTTTTT.